This T cell receptor (beta chain) was retrieved from a study of CDR3 diversity in severe acne. TCRdb used MiXCR to reprocess the PCR reads, holding one entry per CDR3 protein. The sample yields under 100,000 distinct CDR3 sequences, about 52% seen once. This CDR3 is built from 14 residues. Germline loops: CDR1 LNHDA, CDR2 SQIVND (reference sequence). V was clipped by 6 bases and J by 8 bases; unmatched bases: 10. The TCR sequence derives from a male donor in good health, serving as a control. The chain joins TRBV19 to TRBJ1-2; 9 nucleotides match TRBD1. The sequenced sample was blood. Here the CDR3 reads CASSTNGQGSGYTF. The CDR3 nucleotides are TGTGCCAGTAGCACAAACGGACAGGGGAGCGGCTACACCTTC.